Each of the 22 T cell receptor beta chains below was sequenced from the same sample in a study of T-cell memory formation after mild COVID-19. Via MiXCR, TCRdb re-called the 5' RACE reads, giving one row per CDR3 protein. The sample records roughly 300,000 distinct CDR3 sequences, about 17% being singletons. The sample was PBMCs or a T cell subset sorted from them (not recorded which). All receptors come from a man between 18 and 35 years old who had mild COVID-19 (a few samples of this study predate the infection). Cell type and time point are not known.

This clonotype was counted only a few times. The gene calls are TRBV29-1 and TRBJ1-4; 9 positions match TRBD1. The V and J ends lost 8 bases and 14 bases, in that order; junction bases with no gene match: 9. The CDR3 has 11 amino acids. CDR1 is SQVTM, CDR2 ANQGSEA, per germline. The chain's CDR3 is CSTRQGDRLFF. The CDR3, as DNA: TGCAGCACCCGACAGGGGGATCGCCTGTTTTTT.

This clonotype turned up a few times. The genes are TRBV29-1 and TRBJ2-5; 9 nucleotides line up with TRBD2. V gave up 4 bases and J gave up 0 bases; unmatched junction bases: 6. The CDR3 sequence is 15 residues long. Germline CDR1 is SQVTM and CDR2 is ANQGSEA. The CDR3 DNA follows: TGCAGCGTTGGCGGGAGGGGACCCTACCAAGAGACCCAGTACTTC. This gives the protein CSVGGRGPYQETQYF. Supplemented by reference TRBV29-1 and TRBJ2-5, the full variable domain reads SAVISQKPSRDICQRGTSLTIQCQVDSQVTMMFWYRQQPGQSLTLIATANQGSEATYESGFVIDKFPISRPNLTFSTLTVSNMSPEDSSIYLCSVGGRGPYQETQYFGPGTRLLVL.

This clonotype has a count of ten or more. The chain combines TRBV2 with TRBJ2-7, with 7 bases matching TRBD1. The CDR3 extends over 13 amino acids. Losses at the gene ends were 4 bases for V and 3 bases for J; bases not matched to a gene: 3. CDR1 is SNHLY and CDR2 is FYNNEI in the germline V gene. CDR3 residues: CASSGRDSYEQYF. The CDR3 nucleotides are TGTGCCAGCAGTGGCCGGGACAGCTACGAGCAGTACTTC.

The rearrangement links TRBV6-1 to TRBJ2-5; D tentatively reads TRBD1 or TRBD2 (6 bases each). The V gene's germline CDR1 is MNHNS and CDR2 SASEGT. The CDR3 runs 15 residues. The V end was cut by 8 bases, the J end by 1 base, with 17 bases between. The chain's CDR3 is CASSRDPGAQETQYF. The CDR3, as DNA: TGTGCCAGCTCCCGGGACCCGGGGGCCCAAGAGACCCAGTACTTC.

This rearrangement joins TRBV5-6 to TRBJ2-1; 8 bases fit TRBD1. V dropped 2 bases and J dropped 7; count of bases not matched to a gene: 2. Germline values: CDR1 SGHDT, CDR2 YYEEEE. This CDR3 has 13 amino acids. The CDR3 loop is CASSFQGANEQFF. DNA of the CDR3: TGTGCCAGCAGCTTTCAGGGGGCGAATGAGCAGTTCTTC.

Points on this clonotype: One junction end disagrees with the germline gene, perhaps due to a read error. The chain links TRBV7-7 to TRBJ2-3, with D possibly called TRBD1 or TRBD2 (5 bases each). The CDR3 has 14 residues. CDR1 and CDR2 from the germline V gene are SSHAT and FNYEAQ (reference sequence). The CDR3 coding sequence is TGTGCTAGCAGCTCCCGGGGCCACACAGATACGCAGTATTTT. Protein sequence: CASSSRGHTDTQYF.

DNA of the CDR3: TGCAGTGCCCGGGATGACTACGAGCAGTACGTC. Translation gives CSARDDYEQYV. The chain has TRBV20-1 and TRBJ2-7, with D perhaps TRBD2 (5 bases). The CDR3 loop spans 11 amino acids. V gave up 6 bases and J gave up 3 bases, with 9 bases separating them. Germline lookup yields CDR1 DFQATT and CDR2 SNEGSKA (reference sequence).

This chain uses TRBV4-3 with TRBJ1-1; D is unresolved. This CDR3 spans 14 amino acids. The V gene's germline CDR1 is LGHNA and CDR2 YSLEER. V dropped 3 bases and J dropped 4 bases, with 12 bases sitting between them. The CDR3 reads CASSQRPLGTEAFF. As DNA, the CDR3 is TGCGCCAGCAGCCAGAGGCCGCTGGGCACTGAAGCTTTCTTT.

Only a few counts were recorded for this clonotype. V usage is TRBV11-2 and J usage is TRBJ2-1; 8 nucleotides match TRBD2. Germline V gene data show CDR1 as SGHAT and CDR2 as FQNNGV. The CDR3 covers 16 residues. V shed 5 bases, J shed 9 bases, and the junction held 15 bases outside the gene matches. The CDR3 DNA reads TGTGCCAGCAGCCCTCCGGGGGGGCCGGGTGGAGGTGAGCAGTTCTTC. This sequence encodes CASSPPGGPGGGEQFF.

The chain couples TRBV5-1 to TRBJ2-2; D not certain. There are 15 residues in the CDR3. V was trimmed by 0 bases and J by 4 bases, leaving 10 bases between them. Germline-derived CDR1 and CDR2 are SGHRS and YFSETQ. In DNA, the CDR3 is TGCGCCAGCAGCTTGGGCCAGACATCCACCGGGGAGCTGTTTTTT. Protein sequence: CASSLGQTSTGELFF.

This clonotype was observed at least ten times. The chain has TRBV9 and TRBJ1-1; 8 nucleotides align to TRBD1. CDR1 is SGDLS and CDR2 is YYNGEE in the germline V gene. The CDR3 loop spans 15 amino acids. V lost 3 bases, J lost 5 bases, and 9 bases stayed unmatched. The chain's CDR3 is CASSAVDRGWTEAFF. The DNA for the CDR3 is TGTGCCAGCAGCGCCGTCGACAGGGGTTGGACTGAAGCTTTCTTT.

The V gene is TRBV27, the J gene TRBJ1-5; D perhaps matches TRBD1 (5 bases). Germline lookup yields CDR1 MNHEY and CDR2 SMNVEV (reference sequence). The CDR3 is 12 residues long. V dropped 10 bases and J dropped 6 bases, with 13 bases sitting between them. In DNA form, the CDR3 reads TGTGCCACCTCGCAGGGTTCTCAGCCCCAGCATTTT. Translated: CATSQGSQPQHF.

The V and J genes are TRBV6-5 and TRBJ1-6; 11 bases line up with TRBD1. This CDR3 has 17 residues. Germline V lookup: CDR1 MNHEY, CDR2 SVGAGI. The V gene end was trimmed by 6 bases and the J gene end by 0 bases; junction bases not matched to a gene: 4. The DNA of the CDR3 is TGTGCCAGCAGAGGAGGGACAGGGGGCTCCTATAATTCACCCCTCCACTTT. Its translation: CASRGGTGGSYNSPLHF.

This clonotype was seen more than once but under ten times. This rearrangement joins TRBV11-2 to TRBJ1-1; perhaps TRBD1 as D (6 bases). Germline loops: CDR1 SGHAT, CDR2 FQNNGV. V was clipped by 5 bases and J by 4 bases, with 11 bases between them. There are 13 residues in the CDR3. The CDR3 nucleotides are TGTGCCAGCAGCATCACAGGGCTCACTGAAGCTTTCTTT. Translating gives CASSITGLTEAFF.

The sample holds a few counts of this clonotype. For the CDR3, the DNA is TGTGCCAGCAGCTTAGGCGGCAGGATCAATCAGCCCCAGCATTTT. Encoded protein: CASSLGGRINQPQHF. The V gene is TRBV7-2, the J gene TRBJ1-5, with D unclear. Germline CDR1 is SGHTA and CDR2 is FQGNSA. The CDR3 has 15 amino acids. V was shortened by 1 base and J by 3 bases, with 10 bases between the two germline ends.

This clonotype was picked up a small number of times. V gene TRBV4-1 combines with J gene TRBJ2-7; 11 bases align to TRBD1. The CDR3 contains 14 residues. In germline, CDR1 is MGHRA, CDR2 YSYEKL. V was clipped by 3 bases and J by 4 bases; unmatched bases: 2. The CDR3, as DNA: TGCGCCAGCAGCCACCGGGACAGGGGGTACGAGCAGTACTTC. Protein product: CASSHRDRGYEQYF.

There are a few counts of this clonotype. The V gene is TRBV7-9, the J gene TRBJ2-2; D may be TRBD1 (5 bases). V shed 7 bases and J shed 3 bases, with 12 bases lying between them. The germline V gene has CDR1 SEHNR and CDR2 FQNEAQ (reference sequence). This CDR3 has 14 residues. CDR3 amino acids: CASILRAYTGELFF. The CDR3, as DNA: TGTGCCAGCATCCTCAGGGCTTACACCGGGGAGCTGTTTTTT.

V is TRBV6-5 and J is TRBJ2-7; 7 positions agree with TRBD1. Trimming removed 6 bases from V and 0 bases from J; junction bases left unmatched: 5. Germline V lookup: CDR1 MNHEY, CDR2 SVGAGI. The CDR3 spans 14 residues. CDR3 protein: CASRSGQSSYEQYF. The DNA for the CDR3 is TGTGCCAGCAGGTCGGGACAGAGCTCCTACGAGCAGTACTTC.

This clonotype was counted at least ten times. The chain is built from TRBV4-2 and TRBJ2-1; D possibly corresponds to TRBD2 (6 bases). Germline CDR1 and CDR2: LGHNA and YNFKEQ. This CDR3 has 15 amino acids. V lost 4 bases to trimming and J lost 3 bases, with 13 bases between them. The CDR3 loop reads CASSPLGGLYNEQFF. The CDR3 DNA sequence: TGTGCCAGCAGCCCTTTGGGGGGTCTCTACAATGAGCAGTTCTTC.

V is TRBV20-1 and J is TRBJ1-1, with a tentative D call TRBD1 (5 bases). V gave up 3 bases and J gave up 3 bases, with 14 bases separating them. Germline V CDR1 and CDR2: DFQATT, SNEGSKA (reference sequence). The CDR3 has 14 amino acids. The CDR3 nucleotides are TGCAGTGCTAGGAATGGGGGGTTTGACACTGAAGCTTTCTTT. Amino acids: CSARNGGFDTEAFF.

The chain has TRBV12-3 or TRBV12-4 and TRBJ2-7, with TRBD1 matching 8 bases. Germline trimming cut 8 bases from V and 5 bases from J; bases unmatched to any gene: 8. CDR3 length: 13 amino acids. DNA for the CDR3: TGTGCCAGCCCAGGACAGGGCGAAGACGAGCAGTACTTC. Amino acid sequence: CASPGQGEDEQYF.

This clonotype has a handful of counts. The chain employs TRBV4-2 and TRBJ2-7; maybe TRBD2 (6 bases). V was trimmed by 4 bases and J by 2 bases, leaving 9 bases between them. CDR1 and CDR2 from the germline V gene are LGHNA and YNFKEQ. The CDR3 spans 13 residues. CDR3 bases: TGTGCCAGCAGCCGAGGGACTGCCTACGAGCAGTACTTC. Residues: CASSRGTAYEQYF.